Here is one T cell receptor beta chain with its context. Its antigen is currently not known. Per-base qualities were not stored, and no clone one base away is much larger. These data originate in a study of cytotoxic CD8 clonotypes in ibrutinib-treated CLL (dated by TCRdb to the early 2020s). Background on the whole study: In this cohort, about 16 patients were treatment-naive and more than 9 were relapsed/refractory, while around 18 had unmutated IGHV. Longitudinal samples were obtainable from about 30% of the roughly 86 participants in the trial. Samples at response were collected after a median of roughly twelve months of treatment, with a range of about 6 to 36 months. All remission and progressive disease samples were collected while patients were still receiving ibrutinib. Cryopreserved peripheral blood mononuclear cells were obtained prior to treatment, at the time of response, and at either disease progression or sustained remission. On average, each sample yielded roughly 260,000 productive templates and 85,000 to 95,000 productive rearrangements. Responses were partial in roughly 25 patients and complete in 2; after median around 66 months follow-up, roughly 14 stayed in remission and around 12 progressed. Overall study outcomes, separate from this receptor: Public clonotypes were rare and either shrank or stayed stable during treatment, and the rise in clonality at ibrutinib response reflected expansion of private clonotypes. Baseline clonality was found to be higher than that of age-matched healthy donors and was strongly correlated with circulating CD8+ T-cell counts. Sampling times were not matched between sustained-remission and progressing patients, and lymph node repertoires were not studied. An increase in clonality was observed at ibrutinib response, with clonality remaining stable during sustained remission and falling back toward baseline at progression.

The sample's time point label is to be understood as: approximately eleven months on ibrutinib. For TCR beta library preparation, approximately 2.2 micrograms of genomic DNA were isolated from cryopreserved PBMCs. Longitudinal blood samples from CLL patients on ibrutinib monotherapy underwent high-throughput TCR beta sequencing. Patients were enrolled in a phase 2 open-label single-center ibrutinib monotherapy trial. Trimming removed 5 bases from V and 5 bases from J, leaving 22 bases between the germline ends. The CDR3 starts with the cysteine, ends with the phenylalanine, and has 16 residues. The entry retains the CDR3 DNA only, 48 bases that are in frame from base 1. CDR1 SGHTA and CDR2 FQGNSA are derived from the germline V gene. A MiSeq instrument was used for deep resolution sequencing, which targeted depths ranging from 1 in 1 million up to 1 in 200,000 T cells, with coverage averaging 10x for each clonotype. The immunoSEQ hsTCRB Kit was used to generate the TCR beta libraries. As for the authors' bioinformatics: The data were analyzed with ImmunoSEQ Analyzer and ImmunoSEQ Data Assistant, and V, D and J gene assignments followed IMGT definitions. Clonality was computed as one minus normalized Shannon entropy of productive rearrangement frequencies, ranging from 0 to 1. Only overrepresented clonotypes making up at least 0.05% of the repertoire of each patient were included in the public clonotype analysis. About a dozen repertoires from age-matched healthy donors, obtained from immuneACCESS, served as clonality controls. TCRdb carries this immuneACCESS record with in-frame sequences only. Its versions omit some clonotypes, under half of them owing to an unresolved V gene in the studies checked, with the rest unexplained. V and J calls and clone size are copied from that table; D and trimming were computed from the DNA. In all, the sample holds tens of thousands of clones, and approximately 50% of those were seen once. The ten biggest clones cover approximately 30% of the sample.

The sequencing used PBMCs, collected after 12 months of ibrutinib treatment. The V gene is TRBV7-2 and the J gene is TRBJ2-7; the D gene remains uncertain. This clonotype was obtained from a human donor with chronic lymphocytic leukemia. The nucleotides are TGTGCCAGCAGCATTAGCCCCGGAAAGGAATTCCACGAGCAGTACTTC. This gives the protein CASSISPGKEFHEQYF.